This T cell receptor beta chain was identified during a study of T-cell memory formation after mild COVID-19. Across the whole study: TCR clusters largely stayed donor specific. Findings of the study overall: Contracting CD4+ clones were located mainly in CM and EM, and CD8+ clones in EMRA. Contracting clones from day 15 to 85 had balanced CD4/CD8; later expanders favoured CD4+.

Constant-segment primers and 5'RACE yielded cDNA libraries for TCR alpha and TCR beta, each carrying sample barcodes and UMIs. From the 5' RACE reads, TCRdb called clonotypes with MiXCR, one entry per CDR3 protein. Of hundreds of thousands of distinct CDR3 sequences in the sample, approximately 24% were seen once. This clonotype was detected a few times. Its antigen remains unidentified. The germline V gene has CDR1 KGHDR and CDR2 SFDVKD. Unmatched junction bases numbered 5, after V lost 4 bases and J lost 8 bases. The CDR3 has 15 amino acids. The sequenced sample consisted of PBMCs or a T cell subset sorted from them (not recorded which). This sequence originates from an adult woman who had mild COVID-19 (a few samples of this study predate the infection). Cell type and time point are not known. The chain combines TRBV24-1 with TRBJ2-1, with 12 bases aligning to TRBD2. The CDR3 here is CATSDRTSGNYEQFF. The CDR3 region has the DNA TGTGCCACCAGTGACCGGACTAGCGGGAACTATGAGCAGTTCTTC.